This T cell receptor beta chain was captured by sequencing in a study of T cells in Graves' hyperthyroidism and ophthalmopathy. General observations from the study: Most expanded thyroid clonotypes above 0.001 recurred in blood.

This CDR3 has 16 residues. Germline V gene sequence: CDR1 SEHNR, CDR2 FQNEAQ (reference sequence). The V and J ends lost 1 base and 2 bases respectively, with 12 bases between them. This clonotype was observed at least ten times. Its target is not known. RNA transcripts gave rise to amplified TCR beta CDR3 regions. In the first-round RT-PCR of the TCR CDR3, the HTBI primer set was used. TCRdb recomputed calls from the multiplex PCR reads with MiXCR, one row per CDR3 protein. The sample lists about 200,000 distinct CDR3 sequences, about a sixth occurring once. The chain links TRBV7-9 to TRBJ2-1; possibly TRBD1 for D (6 bases). This receptor was taken from a woman in her 50s with Graves' hyperthyroidism. The sample taken for sequencing was blood. In DNA form, the CDR3 reads TGTGCCAGCAGCTTAGAGGCGACAGGAGCCTACAATGAGCAGTTCTTC. Translating gives CASSLEATGAYNEQFF. Full variable domain (remainder filled in from reference TRBV7-9 and TRBJ2-1): DTGVSQNPRHKITKRGQNVTFRCDPISEHNRLYWYRQTLGQGPEFLTYFQNEAQLEKSRLLSDRFSAERPKGSFSTLEIQRTEQGDSAMYLCASSLEATGAYNEQFFGPGTRLTVL.